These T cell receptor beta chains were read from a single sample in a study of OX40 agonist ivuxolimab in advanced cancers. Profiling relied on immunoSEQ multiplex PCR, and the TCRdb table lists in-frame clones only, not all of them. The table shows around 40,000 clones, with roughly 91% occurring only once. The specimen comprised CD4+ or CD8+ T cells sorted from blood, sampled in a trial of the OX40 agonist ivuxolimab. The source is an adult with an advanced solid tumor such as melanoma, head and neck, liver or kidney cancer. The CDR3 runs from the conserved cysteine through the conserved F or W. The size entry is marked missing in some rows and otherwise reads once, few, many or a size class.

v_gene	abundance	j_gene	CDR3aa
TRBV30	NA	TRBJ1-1	CAWSVGTAEAFF
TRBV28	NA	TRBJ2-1	CASSFGPLNEQFF
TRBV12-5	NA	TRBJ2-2	CASGLTRTGTVNTGELFF
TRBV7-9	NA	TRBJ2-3	CASSLEGGTTDTQYF
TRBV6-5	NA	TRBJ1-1	CASSYLMNTEAFF
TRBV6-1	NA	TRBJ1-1	CASRVAAHTEAFF
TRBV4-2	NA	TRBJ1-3	CASSPHPFDSGNTIYF
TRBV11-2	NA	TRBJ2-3	CASSLPDTQYF
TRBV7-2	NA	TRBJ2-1	CASRRTWGAGHNEQFF
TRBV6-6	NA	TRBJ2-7	CASSYSLDEQYF
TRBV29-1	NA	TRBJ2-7	CSARGQGSEQYF
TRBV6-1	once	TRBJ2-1	CASSYSGVYNEQFF
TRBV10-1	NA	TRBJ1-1	CASRERDSLNTEAFF
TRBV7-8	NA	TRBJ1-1	CASSARSLPGFF
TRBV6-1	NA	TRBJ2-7	CASTKRGAGYEQYF
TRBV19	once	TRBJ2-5	CASSVPYSGTGVQETQYF
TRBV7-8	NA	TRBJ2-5	CASSLLGQAEETQYF
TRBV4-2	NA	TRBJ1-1	CASGRGNTEAFF
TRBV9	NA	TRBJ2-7	CASSVYPMVRRSYEQYF
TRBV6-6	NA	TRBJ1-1	CASSYPGLRGEAFF
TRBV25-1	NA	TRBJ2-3	CASGTGGPDTQYF
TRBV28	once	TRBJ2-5	CASGSWKETQYF
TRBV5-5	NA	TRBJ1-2	CASSWGFYGYTF
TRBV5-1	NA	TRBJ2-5	CASRASGSGETQYF
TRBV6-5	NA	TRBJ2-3	CASAIADTQYF
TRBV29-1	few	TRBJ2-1	CSVRTSGLSYNEQFF
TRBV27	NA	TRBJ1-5	CASGGLSSNQPQHF
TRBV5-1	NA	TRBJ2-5	CASSFGTSGVETQYF
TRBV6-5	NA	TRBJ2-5	CASSYSGRASKETQYF
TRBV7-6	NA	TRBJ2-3	CASSPEGGDYHTDTQYF
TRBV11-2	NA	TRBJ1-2	CASSGSGTSRTYGYTF
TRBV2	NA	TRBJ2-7	CASREGTSGSHEQYF
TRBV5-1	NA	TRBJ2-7	CASSLGAGTNAYEQYF
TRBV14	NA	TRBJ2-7	CASSSPYEQYF
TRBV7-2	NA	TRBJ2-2	CASSLTSGSSGELFF
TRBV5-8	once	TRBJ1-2	CASSQDQTGAYGYTF
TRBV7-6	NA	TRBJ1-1	CASRSGENTEAFF
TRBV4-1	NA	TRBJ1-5	CASSQGEGQPQHF
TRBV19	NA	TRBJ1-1	CASSMGREVNTEAFF
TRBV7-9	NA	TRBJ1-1	CASSRGGPNTEAFF
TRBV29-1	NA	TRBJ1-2	CSVEDRGVYGYTF
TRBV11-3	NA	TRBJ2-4	CASSSEQGAKNIQYF